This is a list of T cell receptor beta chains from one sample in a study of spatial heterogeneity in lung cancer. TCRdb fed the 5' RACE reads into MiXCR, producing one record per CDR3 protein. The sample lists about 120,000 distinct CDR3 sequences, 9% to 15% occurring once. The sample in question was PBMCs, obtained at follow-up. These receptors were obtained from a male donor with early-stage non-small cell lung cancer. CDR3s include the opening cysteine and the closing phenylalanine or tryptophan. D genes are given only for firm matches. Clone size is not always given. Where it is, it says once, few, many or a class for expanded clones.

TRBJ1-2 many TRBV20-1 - TGCAGTGCTAGGACCCCTAGGGGGAGATTTGGGTATGGCTACACCTTC CSARTPRGRFGYGYTF
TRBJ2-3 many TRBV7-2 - TGTGCCAGCAGCTCCCGTAACACAGATACGCAGTATTTT CASSSRNTDTQYF
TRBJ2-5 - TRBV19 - TGTGCCACCGAAGACAGGCAAGAGACCCAGTACTTC CATEDRQETQYF
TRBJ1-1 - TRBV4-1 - TGCGCCAGCAGCCAGCCAGTAAGGGGCTTCACTGAAGCTTTCTTT CASSQPVRGFTEAFF
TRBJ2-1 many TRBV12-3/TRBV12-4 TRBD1 TGTGCCAGCAGGCGACAGGGGACCGGCTACAATGAGCAGTTCTTC CASRRQGTGYNEQFF
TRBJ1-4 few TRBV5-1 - TGCGCCAGCAGCTTGGCGCGGGGATCTAATGAAAAACTGTTTTTT CASSLARGSNEKLFF
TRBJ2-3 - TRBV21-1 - TGTGCCAGCAGCAACGACCACCTAGCGCCTAGCACAGATACGCAGTATTTT CASSNDHLAPSTDTQYF
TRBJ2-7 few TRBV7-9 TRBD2 TGTGCCAGCAGCTCCTCTAGCGGGGGGACTGAAGAGCAGTACTTC CASSSSSGGTEEQYF
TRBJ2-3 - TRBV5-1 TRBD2 TGCGCCAGCAGCTTGAGGCCTAGCGGGGAGTCAGATACGCAGTATTTT CASSLRPSGESDTQYF
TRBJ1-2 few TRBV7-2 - TGTGCCAGCAGCCCAACAGCTACCCATGGCTACACCTTC CASSPTATHGYTF
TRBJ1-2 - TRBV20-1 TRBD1 TGCAGTGCTAGAGACGGGACAGGTCGCTACGGCTACACCTTC CSARDGTGRYGYTF
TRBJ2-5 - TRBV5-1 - TGCGCCAGCAGCCCCTCCGGGACGGCCAAAGAGACCCAGTACTTC CASSPSGTAKETQYF
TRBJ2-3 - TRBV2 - TGTGCCAGCAGTAAGGGCGGGTTCTCAGATACGCAGTATTTT CASSKGGFSDTQYF
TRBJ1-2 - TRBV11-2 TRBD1 TGTGCCAGCAGCCGCCAAACGAGGACAGGGGCTGGCTACACCTTC CASSRQTRTGAGYTF
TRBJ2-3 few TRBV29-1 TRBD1 TGCAGCGTTAAGAGATCAGGGGGCGGGGCCACAGATACGCAGTATTTT CSVKRSGGGATDTQYF
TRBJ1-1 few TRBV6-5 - TGTGCCACCCGGCCAGAGCGGTTGAACACTGAAGCTTTCTTT CATRPERLNTEAFF
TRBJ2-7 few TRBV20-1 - TGCAGTGCTCCTCGAACTTACGAGCAGTACTTC CSAPRTYEQYF
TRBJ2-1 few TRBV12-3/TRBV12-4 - TGTGCCAGCACCCCTTTCGGCGTTTACAATGAGCAGTTCTTC CASTPFGVYNEQFF
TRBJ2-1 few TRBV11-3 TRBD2 TGTGCCAGCAGCGAACAACTAGCGGGGACCTACAATGAGCAGTTCTTC CASSEQLAGTYNEQFF
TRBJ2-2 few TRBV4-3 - TGCGCCAGCAGCCAAGATCCGCCAGCCTCGGGCACCGGGGAGCTGTTTTTT CASSQDPPASGTGELFF
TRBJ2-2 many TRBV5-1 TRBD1 TGCGCCAGCAGCTCCGGGACAGGGCGGACCGGGGAGCTGTTTTTT CASSSGTGRTGELFF
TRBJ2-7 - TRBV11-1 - TGTGCCAGCAGCTTACCAGGACCAGAGGTCTACGAGCAGTACTTC CASSLPGPEVYEQYF
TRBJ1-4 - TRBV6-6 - TGTGCCAGCAGTCAACGGAGCAGGGAGGGTGAAAAACTGTTTTTT CASSQRSREGEKLFF
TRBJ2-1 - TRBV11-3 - TGTGCCAGCAGCTTGGGCAGGGCTCTCGACAATGAGCAGTTCTTC CASSLGRALDNEQFF
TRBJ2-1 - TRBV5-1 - TGCGCCAGCAGCCACCTACGACTTGCGCCAAGCTCCTACAATGAGCAGTTCTTC CASSHLRLAPSSYNEQFF
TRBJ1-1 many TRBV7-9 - TGTGCCAGCAGCTTATGGGCCAGGGGAGTAGTCACTGAAGCTTTCTTT CASSLWARGVVTEAFF